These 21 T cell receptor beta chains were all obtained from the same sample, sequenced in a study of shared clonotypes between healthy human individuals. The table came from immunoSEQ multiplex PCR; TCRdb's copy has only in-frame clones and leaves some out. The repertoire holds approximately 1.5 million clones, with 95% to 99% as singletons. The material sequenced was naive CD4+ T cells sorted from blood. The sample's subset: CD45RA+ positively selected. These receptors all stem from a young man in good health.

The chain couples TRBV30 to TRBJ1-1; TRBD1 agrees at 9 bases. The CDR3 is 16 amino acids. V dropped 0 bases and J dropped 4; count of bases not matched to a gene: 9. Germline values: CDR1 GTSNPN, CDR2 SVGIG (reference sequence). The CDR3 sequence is CAWSVPPGQGFTEAFF. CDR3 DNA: TGTGCCTGGAGTGTACCCCCGGGACAGGGATTCACTGAAGCTTTCTTT.

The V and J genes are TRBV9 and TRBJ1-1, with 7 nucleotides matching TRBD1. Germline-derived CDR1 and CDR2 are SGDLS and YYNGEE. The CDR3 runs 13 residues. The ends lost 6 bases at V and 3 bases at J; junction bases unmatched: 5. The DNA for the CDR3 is TGTGCCAGCAAGACAGGGATGGACACTGAAGCTTTCTTT. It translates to CASKTGMDTEAFF.

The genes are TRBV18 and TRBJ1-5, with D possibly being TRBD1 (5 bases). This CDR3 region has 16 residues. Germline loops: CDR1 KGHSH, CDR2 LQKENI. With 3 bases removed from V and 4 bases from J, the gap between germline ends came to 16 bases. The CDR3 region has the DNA TGTGCCAGCTCACCCCTCCCCGGGGCGGAAAATCAGCCCCAGCATTTT. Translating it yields CASSPLPGAENQPQHF.

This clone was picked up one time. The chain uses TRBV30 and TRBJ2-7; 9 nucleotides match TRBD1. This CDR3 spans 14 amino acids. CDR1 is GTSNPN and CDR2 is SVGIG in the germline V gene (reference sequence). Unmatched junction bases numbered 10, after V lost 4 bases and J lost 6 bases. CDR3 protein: CAWMRGQGPFEQYF. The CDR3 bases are TGTGCCTGGATGCGGGGACAGGGCCCTTTCGAGCAGTACTTC.

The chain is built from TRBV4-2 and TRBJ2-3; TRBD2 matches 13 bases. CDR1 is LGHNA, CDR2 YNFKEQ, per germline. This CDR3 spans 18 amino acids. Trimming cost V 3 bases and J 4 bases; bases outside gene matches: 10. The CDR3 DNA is TGTGCCAGCAGCCAGGATGGGCGGACTAGCGGGAGTGCAGATACGCAGTATTTT. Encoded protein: CASSQDGRTSGSADTQYF.

This CDR3 reads CASSTREIRGNEQFF. In DNA form, the CDR3 reads TGTGCCAGCAGCACCCGGGAAATTAGGGGGAATGAGCAGTTCTTC. The chain employs TRBV9 and TRBJ2-1, with D tentatively TRBD1 (6 bases). Trimming removed 4 bases at V and 7 bases at J, with 18 bases between. The germline CDR1 and CDR2 sequences are SGDLS and YYNGEE. The CDR3 loop spans 15 amino acids.

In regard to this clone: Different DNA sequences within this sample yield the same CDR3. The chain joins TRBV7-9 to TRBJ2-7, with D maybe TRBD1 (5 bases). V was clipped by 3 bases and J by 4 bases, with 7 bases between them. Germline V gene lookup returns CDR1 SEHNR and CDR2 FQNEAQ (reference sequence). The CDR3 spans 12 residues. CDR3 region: CASSLKGYEQYF. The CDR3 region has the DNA TGTGCCAGCAGCTTGAAGGGGTACGAGCAGTACTTC.

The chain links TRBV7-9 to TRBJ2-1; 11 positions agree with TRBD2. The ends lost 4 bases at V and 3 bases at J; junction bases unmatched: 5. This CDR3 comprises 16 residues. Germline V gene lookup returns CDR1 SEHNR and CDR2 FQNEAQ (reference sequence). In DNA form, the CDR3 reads TGTGCCAGCAGCTATAGCGGGAGGGGAGGCTACAATGAGCAGTTCTTC. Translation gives CASSYSGRGGYNEQFF. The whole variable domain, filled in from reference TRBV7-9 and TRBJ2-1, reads DTGVSQNPRHKITKRGQNVTFRCDPISEHNRLYWYRQTLGQGPEFLTYFQNEAQLEKSRLLSDRFSAERPKGSFSTLEIQRTEQGDSAMYLCASSYSGRGGYNEQFFGPGTRLTVL.

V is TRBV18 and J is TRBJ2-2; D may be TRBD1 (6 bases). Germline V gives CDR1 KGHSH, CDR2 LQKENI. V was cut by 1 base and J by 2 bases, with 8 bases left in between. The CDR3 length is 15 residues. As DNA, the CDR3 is TGTGCCAGCTCACCACAGGACAGTAACACCGGGGAGCTGTTTTTT. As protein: CASSPQDSNTGELFF. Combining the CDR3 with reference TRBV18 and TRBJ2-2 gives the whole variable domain NAGVMQNPRHLVRRRGQEARLRCSPMKGHSHVYWYRQLPEEGLKFMVYLQKENIIDESGMPKERFSAEFPKEGPSILRIQQVVRGDSAAYFCASSPQDSNTGELFFGEGSRLTVL.

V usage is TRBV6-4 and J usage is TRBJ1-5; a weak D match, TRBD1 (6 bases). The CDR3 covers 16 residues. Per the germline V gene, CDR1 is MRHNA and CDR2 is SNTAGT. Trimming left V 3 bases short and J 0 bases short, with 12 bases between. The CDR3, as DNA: TGTGCCAGCAGTGAAACGACAGGACTTAGCAATCAGCCCCAGCATTTT. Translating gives CASSETTGLSNQPQHF.

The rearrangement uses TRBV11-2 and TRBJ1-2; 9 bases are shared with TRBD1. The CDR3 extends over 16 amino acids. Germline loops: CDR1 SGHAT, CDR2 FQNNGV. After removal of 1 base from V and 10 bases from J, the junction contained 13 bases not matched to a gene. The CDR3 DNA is TGTGCCAGCAGCTTAGGCTTTGGGGGACAGGGTTTAGTCTACACCTTC. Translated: CASSLGFGGQGLVYTF.

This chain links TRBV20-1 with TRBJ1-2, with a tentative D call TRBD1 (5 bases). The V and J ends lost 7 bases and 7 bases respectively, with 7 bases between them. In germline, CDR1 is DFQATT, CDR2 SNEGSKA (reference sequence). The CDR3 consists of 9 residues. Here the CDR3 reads CSGRVGYTF. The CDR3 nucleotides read TGCAGTGGCAGGGTTGGCTACACCTTC.

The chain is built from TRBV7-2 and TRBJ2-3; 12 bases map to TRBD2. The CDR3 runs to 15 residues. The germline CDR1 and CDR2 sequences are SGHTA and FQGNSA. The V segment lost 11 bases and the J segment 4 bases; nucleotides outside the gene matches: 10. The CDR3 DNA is TGTGCCGGATCGACTAGCGGGAGTTTCTCAGATACGCAGTATTTT. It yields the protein CAGSTSGSFSDTQYF.

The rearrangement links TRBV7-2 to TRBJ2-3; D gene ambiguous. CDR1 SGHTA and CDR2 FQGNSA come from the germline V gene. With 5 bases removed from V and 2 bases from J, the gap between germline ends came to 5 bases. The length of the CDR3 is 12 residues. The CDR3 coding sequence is TGTGCCAGCAGCACCTTCACAGATACGCAGTATTTT. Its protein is CASSTFTDTQYF.

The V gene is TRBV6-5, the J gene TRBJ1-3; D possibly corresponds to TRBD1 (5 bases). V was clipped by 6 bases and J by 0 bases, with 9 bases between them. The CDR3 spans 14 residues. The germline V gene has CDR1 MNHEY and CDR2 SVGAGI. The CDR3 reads CASSPDSSGNTIYF. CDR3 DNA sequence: TGTGCCAGCAGCCCTGACAGCTCTGGAAACACCATATATTTT.

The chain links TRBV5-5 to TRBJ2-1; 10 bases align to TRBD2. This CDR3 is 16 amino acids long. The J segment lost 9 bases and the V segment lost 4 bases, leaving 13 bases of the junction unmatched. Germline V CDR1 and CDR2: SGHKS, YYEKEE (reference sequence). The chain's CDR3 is CASSPQPSGSSGEQFF. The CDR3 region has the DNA TGTGCCAGCAGCCCCCAGCCTAGCGGGAGTTCAGGTGAGCAGTTCTTC.

CDR3 sequence: CASSDQTLAGGYWGQYF. CDR3 sequence (DNA): TGTGCCAGCAGTGACCAAACCCTAGCGGGAGGGTATTGGGGGCAGTACTTC. V and J are TRBV2 and TRBJ2-7; 12 bases fit TRBD2. Looked up from germline, CDR1 is SNHLY and CDR2 is FYNNEI. The CDR3 is 17 residues long. The V and J ends lost 3 bases and 9 bases, in that order; junction bases with no gene match: 15.

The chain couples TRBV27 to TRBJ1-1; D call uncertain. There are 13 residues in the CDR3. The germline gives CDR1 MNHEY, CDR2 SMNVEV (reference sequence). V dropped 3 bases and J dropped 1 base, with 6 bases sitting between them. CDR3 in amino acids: CASSFSANTEAFF. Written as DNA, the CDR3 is TGTGCCAGCAGTTTTTCCGCGAACACTGAAGCTTTCTTT.

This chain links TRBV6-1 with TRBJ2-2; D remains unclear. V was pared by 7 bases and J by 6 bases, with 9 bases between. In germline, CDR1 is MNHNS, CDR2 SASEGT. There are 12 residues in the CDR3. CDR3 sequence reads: CASTSIAGELFF. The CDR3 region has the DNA TGTGCCAGCACCTCTATCGCCGGGGAGCTGTTTTTT.

The CDR3: CASSDDPGHKNTEAFF. CDR3 nucleotides: TGTGCCAGCAGCGACGACCCGGGACACAAGAACACTGAAGCTTTCTTT. This chain joins TRBV9 and TRBJ1-1, with D tentatively TRBD1 (6 bases). Per the germline V gene, CDR1 is SGDLS and CDR2 is YYNGEE. This CDR3 is 16 amino acids long. V was trimmed by 3 bases and J by 1 base, leaving 16 bases between them.

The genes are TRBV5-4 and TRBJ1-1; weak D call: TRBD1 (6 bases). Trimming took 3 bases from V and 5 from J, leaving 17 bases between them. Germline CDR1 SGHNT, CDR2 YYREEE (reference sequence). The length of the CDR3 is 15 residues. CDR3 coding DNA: TGTGCCAGCAGCTCACCCCAGGGGAGTCGGACTGAAGCTTTCTTT. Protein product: CASSSPQGSRTEAFF.